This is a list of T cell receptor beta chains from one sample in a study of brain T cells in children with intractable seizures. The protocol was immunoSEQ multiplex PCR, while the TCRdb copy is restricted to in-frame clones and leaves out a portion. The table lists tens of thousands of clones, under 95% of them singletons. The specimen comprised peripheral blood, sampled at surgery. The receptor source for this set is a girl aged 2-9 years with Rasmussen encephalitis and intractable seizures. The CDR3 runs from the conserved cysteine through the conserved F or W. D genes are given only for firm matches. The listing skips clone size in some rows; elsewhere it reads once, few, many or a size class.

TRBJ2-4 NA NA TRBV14 TGTGCCAGCAGCCAGCATGAAATTCAGTACTTC CASSQHEIQYF
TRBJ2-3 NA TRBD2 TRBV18 TGTGCCAGCTCACCAAGGCGGGGGGGCGCAGATACGCAGTATTTT CASSPRRGGADTQYF
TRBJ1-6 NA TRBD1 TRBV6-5 TGTGCCAGCAGTCAGGGGGCGCATAATTCACCCCTCCACTTT CASSQGAHNSPLHF
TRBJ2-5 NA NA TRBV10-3 TGTGCCATCAGTGGTCAGCAAGAGACCCAGTACTTC CAISGQQETQYF
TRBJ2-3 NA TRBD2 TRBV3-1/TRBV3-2 TGTGCCAGCGCCGGGCTAGCGGGAGCAGATACGCAGTATTTT CASAGLAGADTQYF
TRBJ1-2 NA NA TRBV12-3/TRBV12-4 TGTGCCAGCAGTTTACAGGGTACAAATGGCTACACCTTC CASSLQGTNGYTF
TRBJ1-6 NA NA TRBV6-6 TGTGCCAGCAGTTACTGGACGGGGGTCGTGGATTCACCCCTCCACTTT CASSYWTGVVDSPLHF
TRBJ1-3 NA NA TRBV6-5 TGTGCCAGCATTGGGTTCGTAGGAGGAAACACCATATATTTT CASIGFVGGNTIYF
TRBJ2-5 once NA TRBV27 TGTGCCAGCAGTGGTATCACAGCCTCCGGGACCCAGTACTTC CASSGITASGTQYF
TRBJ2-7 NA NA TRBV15 TGTGCCACCAGCAGCAACTACGAGCAGTACTTC CATSSNYEQYF
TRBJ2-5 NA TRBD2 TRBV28 TGTGCCAGCAGCGTTGGGCTAGCGGGGGGGCAAGAGACCCAGTACTTC CASSVGLAGGQETQYF
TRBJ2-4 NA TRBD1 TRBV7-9 TGTGCCAGCAGCTCTGGGACAGGGAAGACCAAAAACATTCAGTACTTC CASSSGTGKTKNIQYF
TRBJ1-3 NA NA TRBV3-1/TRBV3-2 TGTGCCAGCAGCCATTCAACGGACACCATATATTTT CASSHSTDTIYF
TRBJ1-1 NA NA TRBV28 TGTGCCAGCAGTTTTTCCCCCCCTACTGAAGCTTTCTTT CASSFSPPTEAFF
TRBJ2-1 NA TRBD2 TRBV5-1 TGCGCCAGCAGCCCGACCCACACCCCCGGGACTAGGAAATACAATGAGCAGTTCTTC CASSPTHTPGTRKYNEQFF
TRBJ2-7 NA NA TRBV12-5 TGTGCTAGTGGTTTGGTGCTGGCAGGTGTAAGAGAGCGGGTAGGAGGTTACGAGCAGTACTTC CASGLVLAGVRERVGGYEQYF
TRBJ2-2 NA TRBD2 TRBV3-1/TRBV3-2 TGTGCCAGCAGCCGATCTAGCGGGAGCACCACCGGGGAGCTGTTTTTT CASSRSSGSTTGELFF
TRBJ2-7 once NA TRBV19 TGTGCCAGTAACCCGGGGTATAGCTCCTACGAGCAGTACTTC CASNPGYSSYEQYF
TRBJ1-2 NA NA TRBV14 TGTGCCAGCAGCCCGCCTTGGGGGCGCGGTAACTATGGCTACACCTTC CASSPPWGRGNYGYTF
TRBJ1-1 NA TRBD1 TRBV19 TGTGCCAGTAATAGACAGGGGTCCCCTGAAGCTTTCTTT CASNRQGSPEAFF
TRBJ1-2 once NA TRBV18 TGTGCCAGCTCACCGAGCGGGGAAGGCTATGGCTACACCTTC CASSPSGEGYGYTF
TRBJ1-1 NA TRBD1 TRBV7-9 TGTGCCAGCAGCTCAGGGGGCGCGGCTGAAGCTTTCTTT CASSSGGAAEAFF
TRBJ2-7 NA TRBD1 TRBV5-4 TGTGCCAGCAGCTTGGGAGGGGGCAACGAGTACGAGCAGTACTTC CASSLGGGNEYEQYF
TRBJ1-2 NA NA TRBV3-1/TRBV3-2 TGTGCCAGCAAGGGTCAGAACTATGGCTACACCTTC CASKGQNYGYTF
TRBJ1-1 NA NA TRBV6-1 TGTGCCAGCAGGGACGTGGGGATCGCTGAAGCTTTCTTT CASRDVGIAEAFF
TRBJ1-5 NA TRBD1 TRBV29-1 TGCAGCGCCAACACCGGACAGGGCAATCAGCCCCAGCATTTT CSANTGQGNQPQHF
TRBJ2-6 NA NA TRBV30 TGTGCCTGGAGTGTAGATATGGGTTTTGGGGCCAACGTCCTGACTTTC CAWSVDMGFGANVLTF